What follows is one T cell receptor beta chain and its context. Its specificity is not known. The CDR3 runs 14 residues. Trimming shortened V by 2 bases and J by 5 bases, and 15 bases separated the two germline ends. Germline assignment: CDR1 DFQATT and CDR2 SNEGSKA (reference sequence). This record belongs to a study of breast tumors, draining lymph nodes, adjacent tissues. Using its own MiXCR run on the multiplex PCR reads, TCRdb lists one record per CDR3 protein. The top ten hold roughly 1.1% of the sample, which has under 350,000 distinct CDR3 sequences, 30% seen once. Study-level findings and limits: Luminal-like breast cancer showed significantly higher tumor–nontumor repertoire similarity than basal-like. That most tumor T cells come from lymph nodes remained unproven. Findings are consistent with lymph node origin and intratumoral expansion of most tumor T cells. Tumors had less TCR diversity than lymph nodes, more than nontumor tissue.

Axillary draining lymph nodes of breast cancer patients supplied the node samples. The clonotype comes from a female donor with breast cancer. Some clones in this sample may be carry-over from other donors' samples. Input material: axillary lymph node tissue. This rearrangement joins TRBV20-1 to TRBJ1-1; D remains ambiguous. The CDR3 DNA is TGCAGTGCTAGATCCCCCACGGGAACAACTGAAGCTTTCTTT. Translated: CSARSPTGTTEAFF.